Presented here are 25 T cell receptor beta chains from one specimen sequenced in a study of response to subunit inactivated influenza vaccine (dated by TCRdb to the late 2010s). The library came from RT-PCR. Sequenced using an Illumina HiSeq 2500. TCRdb's own reprocessing of the public reads used fastp at Q25 and MiXCR and kept productive beta chains. Each record represents a unique CDR3 protein, reported with the most common genes and DNA among its rows. This sample has about 650,000 distinct CDR3 sequences in its table, and about a sixth of those were observed once. In total, the top ten clones hold roughly 10% of the sample. The sample was PBMCs from blood, taken 12 days after vaccination. These receptor sequences come from a man aged 50 to 60 who received an inactivated influenza vaccine. Donor details come from another sample of the same person, matched by shared clones.

This clonotype occurred once. The chain employs TRBV5-1 and TRBJ2-5; 7 nucleotides line up with TRBD2. The CDR3 loop spans 16 amino acids. With V trimmed by 2 bases and J by 0 bases, 7 bases remained unmatched. Germline CDR1 SGHRS, CDR2 YFSETQ. DNA of the CDR3: TGCGCCAGCAGCTTAGCGGGGACCGGGTACCAAGAGACCCAGTACTTC. Encoded protein: CASSLAGTGYQETQYF.

This chain uses TRBV27 with TRBJ2-7, with D possibly being TRBD1 (6 bases). Germline lookup yields CDR1 MNHEY and CDR2 SMNVEV (reference sequence). V was trimmed by 7 bases and J by 1 base, leaving 20 bases between them. CDR3 length: 16 residues. CDR3 sequence reads: CASTPTGTRGSYEQYF. CDR3 in DNA: TGTGCCAGCACCCCTACCGGGACAAGGGGATCCTACGAGCAGTACTTC.

The gene calls are TRBV20-1 and TRBJ2-5, with D perhaps TRBD2 (5 bases). The V and J ends lost 3 bases and 10 bases respectively, with 18 bases between them. The germline V gene encodes CDR1 DFQATT and CDR2 SNEGSKA (reference sequence). The CDR3 length is 13 residues. The CDR3: CSARAPERHSQYF. CDR3 DNA sequence: TGCAGTGCTAGGGCCCCTGAGCGGCATAGCCAGTACTTC.

This clonotype was found a few times. V gene TRBV5-8 combines with J gene TRBJ2-5, with TRBD2 matching 7 bases. This CDR3 is built from 14 residues. The junction had 3 bases not matched to a gene; V was cut back by 1 base and J by 3 bases. Germline lookup yields CDR1 SGHTS and CDR2 YDEGEE. For the CDR3, the DNA is TGTGCCAGCAGCTTGCGAGGGAGGGAAGAGACCCAGTACTTC. It yields the protein CASSLRGREETQYF.

This clonotype was detected only a few times. The chain has TRBV5-1 and TRBJ2-7; D is unresolved. Germline assignment: CDR1 SGHRS and CDR2 YFSETQ. V lost 4 bases to trimming and J lost 1 base, with 12 bases between them. The CDR3 covers 14 residues. CDR3: CASSLIGKSYEQYF. As DNA, the CDR3 is TGCGCCAGCAGCCTGATTGGTAAATCCTACGAGCAGTACTTC.

This rearrangement joins TRBV7-8 to TRBJ2-1, with unresolved D. The germline V gene encodes CDR1 SGHVS and CDR2 FQNEAQ. The CDR3 extends over 11 amino acids. V lost 1 base and J 10 bases, leaving 5 bases between the germline ends. This CDR3 reads CASSLGTEQFF. In DNA, the CDR3 is TGTGCCAGCAGCTTAGGAACAGAGCAGTTCTTC. The full variable domain, rest sourced from reference TRBV7-8 and TRBJ2-1, is GAGVSQSPRYKVAKRGQDVALRCDPISGHVSLFWYQQALGQGPEFLTYFQNEAQLDKSGLPSDRFFAERPEGSVSTLKIQRTQQEDSAVYLCASSLGTEQFFGPGTRLTVL.

The chain combines TRBV4-1 with TRBJ2-5, with D uncertain. CDR1 is MGHRA and CDR2 is YSYEKL in the germline V gene. The CDR3 consists of 14 residues. Between the trimmed V and J ends, which lost 0 bases and 5 bases, there was a span of 10 bases. The CDR3 region has the DNA TGCGCCAGCAGCCAAGACACTCTCCGCGAGACCCAGTACTTC. This codes for CASSQDTLRETQYF.

The CDR3: CASSVQGPGSPLHF. The CDR3 DNA sequence: TGTGCCAGCAGCGTACAGGGGCCGGGTTCACCCCTCCACTTT. This chain joins TRBV9 and TRBJ1-6; D possibly corresponds to TRBD1 (6 bases). V dropped 1 base and J dropped 9 bases, with 11 bases sitting between them. Per the germline V gene, CDR1 is SGDLS and CDR2 is YYNGEE. The CDR3 sequence is 14 residues long. Variable domain in full (rest from reference TRBV9 and TRBJ1-6): DSGVTQTPKHLITATGQRVTLRCSPRSGDLSVYWYQQSLDQGLQFLIQYYNGEERAKGNILERFSAQQFPDLHSELNLSSLELGDSALYFCASSVQGPGSPLHFGNGTRLTVT.

This clonotype was seen a handful of times. The CDR3, as DNA: TGTGCCAGCAGCTTTCGCCTAGCGGGAGGCTTAAGCTCCTACAATGAGCAGTTCTTC. It is translated as CASSFRLAGGLSSYNEQFF. The V gene is TRBV7-6, the J gene TRBJ2-1; 11 bases align to TRBD2. V dropped 3 bases and J dropped 0; count of bases not matched to a gene: 10. The germline CDR1 and CDR2 sequences are SGHVS and FNYEAQ. The CDR3 sequence is 19 residues long.

The chain is built from TRBV14 and TRBJ2-7; TRBD2 matches at 9 bases. The CDR3 length is 17 residues. The V and J ends lost 4 bases and 0 bases, in that order; junction bases with no gene match: 10. CDR1 is SGHDN, CDR2 FVKESK, per germline. The CDR3 here is CASSPSAGGANSYEQYF. CDR3 nucleotide sequence: TGTGCCAGCAGCCCTTCCGCGGGGGGGGCAAACTCCTACGAGCAGTACTTC. Variable domain in full (rest from reference TRBV14 and TRBJ2-7): EAGVTQFPSHSVIEKGQTVTLRCDPISGHDNLYWYRRVMGKEIKFLLHFVKESKQDESGMPNNRFLAERTGGTYSTLKVQPAELEDSGVYFCASSPSAGGANSYEQYFGPGTRLTVT.

This clonotype was detected only a few times. The J gene is TRBJ2-7, the V gene TRBV2, with 9 bases matching TRBD2. This CDR3 comprises 15 residues. Germline V gene lookup returns CDR1 SNHLY and CDR2 FYNNEI. The junction had 5 bases not matched to a gene; V was cut back by 2 bases and J by 3 bases. The CDR3 nucleotides are TGTGCCAGCAGTGAACGAGCGGGGGGATACTACGAGCAGTACTTC. Protein product: CASSERAGGYYEQYF.

The gene calls are TRBV10-3 and TRBJ1-5; no firm D call. V was pared by 3 bases and J by 7 bases, with 10 bases between. There are 13 residues in the CDR3. Looked up from germline, CDR1 is ENHRY and CDR2 is SYGVKD. CDR3 amino acids: CAISDGEKQPQHF. The CDR3 nucleotides are TGTGCCATCAGTGACGGGGAGAAGCAGCCCCAGCATTTT.

The chain carries TRBV29-1 and TRBJ2-1; 8 nucleotides agree with TRBD2. V lost 5 bases to trimming and J lost 2 bases; unmatched junction nucleotides: 5. Germline CDR1 is SQVTM and CDR2 is ANQGSEA. The CDR3 extends over 14 amino acids. CDR3 amino acids: CSVSGRGAYNEQFF. The CDR3 DNA reads as TGCAGCGTTAGTGGGCGGGGGGCCTACAATGAGCAGTTCTTC.

The chain employs TRBV16 and TRBJ2-3, with D possibly being TRBD1 (6 bases). Trimming took 4 bases from V and 5 from J, leaving 10 bases between them. Looked up from germline, CDR1 is KGHSY and CDR2 is FQNENV. The CDR3 is made up of 13 amino acids. CDR3 bases: TGTGCCAGCAGCCGTACAGGGCTAGATACGCAGTATTTT. It yields the protein CASSRTGLDTQYF.

Many counts were recorded for this clonotype. The chain couples TRBV7-2 to TRBJ1-2; D perhaps matches TRBD1 (5 bases). CDR3 length: 13 amino acids. Germline CDR1 reads SGHTA; CDR2 reads FQGNSA. The germline V and J ends were trimmed by 5 bases and 3 bases, with 10 bases remaining between them. CDR3 loop: CASSPPGYYGYTF. Written as DNA, the CDR3 is TGTGCCAGCAGCCCCCCAGGGTACTATGGCTACACCTTC.

This clonotype was seen a handful of times. The chain has TRBV5-1 and TRBJ2-7, with 8 bases matching TRBD2. Germline V gene lookup returns CDR1 SGHRS and CDR2 YFSETQ. With 5 bases clipped from V and 6 bases from J, the junction kept 13 bases outside the gene matches. This CDR3 is built from 15 residues. The CDR3 DNA is TGCGCCAGCAGTTACGACATAGCGGGGACGCGCGAGCAGTACTTC. This sequence encodes CASSYDIAGTREQYF.

The chain links TRBV7-2 to TRBJ1-6, with TRBD1 matching over 8 bases. This CDR3 spans 16 amino acids. Looked up from germline, CDR1 is SGHTA and CDR2 is FQGNSA. The J segment lost 7 bases and the V segment lost 5 bases, leaving 10 bases of the junction unmatched. CDR3 sequence (DNA): TGTGCCAGCAGCCAAATCCCCGGGACAGGCAATTCACCCCTCCACTTT. Protein product: CASSQIPGTGNSPLHF. Combining the CDR3 with reference TRBV7-2 and TRBJ1-6 gives the whole variable domain GAGVSQSPSNKVTEKGKDVELRCDPISGHTALYWYRQSLGQGLEFLIYFQGNSAPDKSGLPSDRFSAERTGGSVSTLTIQRTQQEDSAVYLCASSQIPGTGNSPLHFGNGTRLTVT.

CDR3 protein: CSASRQESISYEQYF. The CDR3 bases are TGCAGTGCATCCAGACAGGAGAGCATCTCCTACGAGCAGTACTTC. This sequence joins TRBV20-1 and TRBJ2-7; D possibly corresponds to TRBD1 (6 bases). Looked up from germline, CDR1 is DFQATT and CDR2 is SNEGSKA (reference sequence). V was cut by 6 bases and J by 0 bases, with 18 bases left in between. The CDR3 has 15 amino acids.

This rearrangement joins TRBV7-7 to TRBJ2-2; tentative D call: TRBD1 (5 bases). The CDR3 has 15 amino acids. Looked up from germline, CDR1 is SSHAT and CDR2 is FNYEAQ (reference sequence). The V gene lost 5 bases and the J gene lost 6 bases, with 16 bases spanning the gap. The CDR3 DNA is TGTGCCAGCAGCCCCGGGTTAGGGGTCCCCGGGGAGCTGTTTTTT. It encodes CASSPGLGVPGELFF.

This chain joins TRBV7-9 and TRBJ2-1, with D tentatively TRBD2 (6 bases). The CDR3 runs 15 residues. The V end was cut by 6 bases, the J end by 9 bases, with 21 bases between. The germline V gene encodes CDR1 SEHNR and CDR2 FQNEAQ (reference sequence). Written as DNA, the CDR3 is TGTGCCAGCAGGAACAGTGGCGGGGCGTCGGGTGAGCAGTTCTTC. Translated, it gives CASRNSGGASGEQFF.

The chain couples TRBV30 to TRBJ2-3, with D possibly being TRBD1 or TRBD2 (6 bases each). This CDR3 region has 18 residues. Deletions cut 2 bases from V and 0 bases from J, with 21 bases between. Germline loops: CDR1 GTSNPN, CDR2 SVGIG (reference sequence). The CDR3: CAWSYFPPWGASTDTQYF. DNA for the CDR3: TGTGCCTGGAGTTACTTTCCCCCATGGGGGGCTAGCACAGATACGCAGTATTTT.

In the case of this clonotype: In this CDR3 the conserved last residue, phenylalanine or tryptophan, is missing, so a read error is likely. The chain's CDR3 is CSGVQETQYL. CDR3 DNA sequence: TGCAGCGGCGTCCAAGAGACCCAGTACCTC. The chain combines TRBV29-1 with TRBJ2-5, with unresolved D. The germline V and J ends were trimmed by 7 bases and 1 base, with 4 bases remaining between them. The CDR3 has 10 residues. Looked up from germline, CDR1 is SQVTM and CDR2 is ANQGSEA.

This clonotype was seen a few times. The CDR3 region is CASSGGQGANTEAFF. CDR3 coding DNA: TGCGCCAGCAGCGGGGGACAGGGGGCAAACACTGAAGCTTTCTTT. V is TRBV5-1 and J is TRBJ1-1, with 12 positions matching TRBD1. The CDR3 extends over 15 amino acids. Germline loops: CDR1 SGHRS, CDR2 YFSETQ. Losses at the gene ends were 4 bases for V and 2 bases for J; bases not matched to a gene: 3.

The CDR3 nucleotides are TGTGCCAGCAGCTTGGCTCTGGGGAATTATGCAGATACGCAGTATTTT. Amino acid sequence: CASSLALGNYADTQYF. V is TRBV5-5 and J is TRBJ2-3, with D uncertain. Trimming took 0 bases from V and 4 from J, leaving 15 bases between them. This CDR3 has 16 amino acids. The germline gives CDR1 SGHKS, CDR2 YYEKEE (reference sequence).

The V and J genes are TRBV12-3 or TRBV12-4 and TRBJ2-4; weak D call: TRBD1 (5 bases). Trimming removed 6 bases at V and 0 bases at J, with 12 bases between. This CDR3 has 15 amino acids. The CDR3, as DNA: TGTGCCAGCAGCCCTGGACACGTAGCCAAAAACATTCAGTACTTC. This sequence encodes CASSPGHVAKNIQYF.